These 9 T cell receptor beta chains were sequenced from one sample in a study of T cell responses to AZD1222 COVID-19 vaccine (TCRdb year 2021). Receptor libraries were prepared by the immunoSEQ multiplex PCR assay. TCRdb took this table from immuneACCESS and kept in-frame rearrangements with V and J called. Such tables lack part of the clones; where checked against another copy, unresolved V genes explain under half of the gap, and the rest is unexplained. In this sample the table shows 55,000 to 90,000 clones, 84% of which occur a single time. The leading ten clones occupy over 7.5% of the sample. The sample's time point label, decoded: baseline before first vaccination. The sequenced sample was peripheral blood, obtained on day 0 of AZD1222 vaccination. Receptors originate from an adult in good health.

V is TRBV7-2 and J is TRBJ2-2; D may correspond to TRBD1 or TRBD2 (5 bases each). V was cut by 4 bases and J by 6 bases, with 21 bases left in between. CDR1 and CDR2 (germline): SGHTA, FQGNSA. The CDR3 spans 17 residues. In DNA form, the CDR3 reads TGTGCCAGCAGCTCACCGTCGAGGGGAAACGTAGCCGGGGAGCTGTTTTTT. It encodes CASSSPSRGNVAGELFF.

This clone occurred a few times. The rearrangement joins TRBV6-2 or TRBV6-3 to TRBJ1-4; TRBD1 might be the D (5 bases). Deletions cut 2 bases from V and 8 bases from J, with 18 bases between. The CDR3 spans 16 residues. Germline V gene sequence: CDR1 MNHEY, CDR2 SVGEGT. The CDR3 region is CASSYPLSVGREKLFF. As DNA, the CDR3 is TGTGCCAGCAGTTACCCCTTATCGGTGGGGCGCGAAAAACTGTTTTTT.

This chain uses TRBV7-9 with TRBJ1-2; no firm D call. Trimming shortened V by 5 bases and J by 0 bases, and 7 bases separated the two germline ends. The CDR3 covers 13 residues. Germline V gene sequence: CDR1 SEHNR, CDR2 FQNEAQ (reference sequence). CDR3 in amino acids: CASSPPANYGYTF. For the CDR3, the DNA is TGTGCCAGCAGCCCGCCCGCTAACTATGGCTACACCTTC.

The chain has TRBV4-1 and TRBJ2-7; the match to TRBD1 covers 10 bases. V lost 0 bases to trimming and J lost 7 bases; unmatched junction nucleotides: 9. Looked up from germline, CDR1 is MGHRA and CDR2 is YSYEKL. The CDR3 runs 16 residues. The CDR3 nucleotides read TGCGCCAGCAGCCAAGACCCGGGACAGGGGATGAAGGAGCAGTACTTC. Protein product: CASSQDPGQGMKEQYF.

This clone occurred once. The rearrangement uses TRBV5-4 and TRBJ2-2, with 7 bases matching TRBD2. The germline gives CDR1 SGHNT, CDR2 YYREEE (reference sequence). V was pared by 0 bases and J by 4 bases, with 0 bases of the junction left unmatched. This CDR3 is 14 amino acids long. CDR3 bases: TGTGCCAGCAGCTTGGGGGGGGGCACCGGGGAGCTGTTTTTT. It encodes CASSLGGGTGELFF.

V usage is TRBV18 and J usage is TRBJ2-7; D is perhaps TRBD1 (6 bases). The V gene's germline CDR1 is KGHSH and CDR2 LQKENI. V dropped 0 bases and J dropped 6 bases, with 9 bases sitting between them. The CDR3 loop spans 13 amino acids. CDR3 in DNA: TGTGCCAGCTCACCACCGCCAGGGGCCGAGCAGTACTTC. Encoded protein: CASSPPPGAEQYF.

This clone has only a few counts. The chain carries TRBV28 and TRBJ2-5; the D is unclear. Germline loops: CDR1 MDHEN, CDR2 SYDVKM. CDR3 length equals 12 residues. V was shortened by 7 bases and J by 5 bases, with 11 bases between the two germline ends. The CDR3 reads CASTVGTETQYF. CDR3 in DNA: TGTGCCAGCACGGTTGGCACCGAGACCCAGTACTTC.

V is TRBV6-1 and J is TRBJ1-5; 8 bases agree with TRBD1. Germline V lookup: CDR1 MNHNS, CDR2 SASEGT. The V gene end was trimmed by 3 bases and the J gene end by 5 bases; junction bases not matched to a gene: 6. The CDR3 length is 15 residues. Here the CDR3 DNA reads TGTGCCAGCAGTGAGCCGGGACAGGCATATCAGCCCCAGCATTTT. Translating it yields CASSEPGQAYQPQHF.

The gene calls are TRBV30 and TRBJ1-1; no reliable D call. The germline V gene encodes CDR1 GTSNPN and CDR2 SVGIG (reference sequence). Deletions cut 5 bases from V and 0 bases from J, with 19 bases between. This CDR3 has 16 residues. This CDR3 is CAWDPSRSLVNTEAFF. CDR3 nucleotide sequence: TGTGCCTGGGACCCGTCCAGGTCCCTCGTGAACACTGAAGCTTTCTTT. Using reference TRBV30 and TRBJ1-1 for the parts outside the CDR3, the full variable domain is SQTIHQWPATLVQPVGSPLSLECTVEGTSNPNLYWYRQAAGRGLQLLFYSVGIGQISSEVPQNLSASRPQDRQFILSSKKLLLSDSGFYLCAWDPSRSLVNTEAFFGQGTRLTVV.